The entry below gives a single T cell receptor beta chain sequence along with its context. These data are taken from a study of blood T cell repertoires in COVID-19. Study-level information: Acute-phase and convalescent COVID-19 samples originated in the United States, Italy and Spain.

This CDR3 is 16 amino acids long. The germline CDR1 and CDR2 sequences are SGHNT and YYREEE (reference sequence). J gave up 0 bases and V 3 bases, and 6 bases lay outside the gene matches. Data came from immunoSEQ multiplex PCR; TCRdb stores just in-frame clones and leaves some out. This sample has 150,000 to 200,000 clones, with approximately 89% found just once. Source material: peripheral blood. The source is a man aged 35 to 55 with active or convalescent COVID-19. The chain links TRBV5-4 to TRBJ2-1; 7 bases are shared with TRBD2. The CDR3 DNA reads TGTGCCAGCAGCTCTGGGGGGGATAGCTCCTACAATGAGCAGTTCTTC. This translates into CASSSGGDSSYNEQFF. Full variable domain (rest looked up from reference TRBV5-4 and TRBJ2-1): ETGVTQSPTHLIKTRGQQVTLRCSSQSGHNTVSWYQQALGQGPQFIFQYYREEENGRGNFPPRFSGLQFPNYSSELNVNALELDDSALYLCASSSGGDSSYNEQFFGPGTRLTVL.